These 20 T cell receptor beta chains originate from one sample sequenced in a study of shared clonotypes between healthy human individuals. Some clones are missing from TCRdb's copy, which holds only in-frame ones; the method was immunoSEQ multiplex PCR. This table holds roughly 640,000 clones, 95% to 98% found once. The sample consisted of naive CD4+ T cells sorted from blood. Subset in this sample: CD45RA+ positively selected. These receptors originate from a woman aged 30 to 39 in good health.

V gene TRBV6-5 combines with J gene TRBJ2-1; 8 bases map to TRBD2. Germline CDR1 and CDR2: MNHEY and SVGAGI. The CDR3 is made up of 16 amino acids. With V trimmed by 0 bases and J by 6 bases, 7 bases remained unmatched. The chain's CDR3 is CASSYSSGTRSNEQFF. The DNA for the CDR3 is TGTGCCAGCAGTTACTCCTCCGGGACTAGGAGCAATGAGCAGTTCTTC.

V and J are TRBV5-1 and TRBJ2-2; the D gene is possibly TRBD1 (5 bases). Between the trimmed V and J ends, which lost 0 bases and 4 bases, there was a span of 13 bases. Germline CDR1 reads SGHRS; CDR2 reads YFSETQ. This CDR3 comprises 16 residues. Here the CDR3 reads CASSLEGARGTGELFF. DNA of the CDR3: TGCGCCAGCAGCTTGGAAGGGGCGCGTGGCACCGGGGAGCTGTTTTTT.

V gene TRBV7-8 combines with J gene TRBJ1-1; possibly TRBD1 for D (6 bases). This CDR3 is built from 15 residues. V was cut by 5 bases and J by 0 bases, with 13 bases left in between. The germline gives CDR1 SGHVS, CDR2 FQNEAQ. CDR3 DNA: TGTGCCAGCAGCCCATTCAGGGGCATGAACACTGAAGCTTTCTTT. Translated: CASSPFRGMNTEAFF. Full variable domain (missing parts from reference TRBV7-8 and TRBJ1-1): GAGVSQSPRYKVAKRGQDVALRCDPISGHVSLFWYQQALGQGPEFLTYFQNEAQLDKSGLPSDRFFAERPEGSVSTLKIQRTQQEDSAVYLCASSPFRGMNTEAFFGQGTRLTVV.

This sequence joins TRBV27 and TRBJ2-6; D is tentatively TRBD1 or TRBD2 (5 bases each). The CDR3 consists of 17 residues. Germline CDR1 and CDR2: MNHEY and SMNVEV (reference sequence). Trimming removed 10 bases from V and 0 bases from J, with 19 bases in between. DNA of the CDR3: TGTGCCAAACCCCTCCCGGGACGGAGCTCTGGGGCCAACGTCCTGACTTTC. Translating gives CAKPLPGRSSGANVLTF.

V and J are TRBV27 and TRBJ2-5; 9 positions agree with TRBD1. Germline V lookup: CDR1 MNHEY, CDR2 SMNVEV (reference sequence). V trimming: 7 bases; J trimming: 5 bases; junction bases outside the gene matches: 11. The length of the CDR3 is 15 residues. CDR3 DNA sequence: TGTGCCAGCAAGAAAGCCGGACAGGGGAGGGAGACCCAGTACTTC. Its translation: CASKKAGQGRETQYF.

The chain links TRBV27 to TRBJ1-5; unclear D gene. Deletions cut 5 bases from V and 5 bases from J, with 10 bases between. CDR3 length equals 13 residues. CDR1 and CDR2 from the germline V gene are MNHEY and SMNVEV (reference sequence). The CDR3 DNA follows: TGTGCCAGCAGTCGATACATAGATCAGCCCCAGCATTTT. Encoded protein: CASSRYIDQPQHF.

The V call is TRBV5-1, the J call TRBJ1-2; no firm D call. The CDR3 has 13 residues. V was pared by 4 bases and J by 2 bases, with 9 bases between. CDR1 SGHRS and CDR2 YFSETQ come from the germline V gene. CDR3 DNA: TGCGCCAGCAGCACTAACAGCAACTATGGCTACACCTTC. Translation: CASSTNSNYGYTF.

This chain connects TRBV6-1 to TRBJ2-5; weak D call: TRBD2 (6 bases). Germline CDR1 reads MNHNS; CDR2 reads SASEGT. Trimming took 5 bases from V and 5 from J, leaving 18 bases between them. The CDR3 is 15 residues long. CDR3 amino acids: CASSKASALWETQYF. The CDR3 nucleotides read TGTGCCAGCAGTAAGGCTAGCGCTTTGTGGGAGACCCAGTACTTC.

The sample holds a few counts of this clone. V usage is TRBV19 and J usage is TRBJ1-1; D is unresolved. V lost 6 bases, J lost 3 bases, and 11 bases lay in between. Germline CDR1 reads LNHDA; CDR2 reads SQIVND (reference sequence). This CDR3 region has 13 residues. The CDR3 DNA is TGTGCCAGTAGCCCGGTGAGTGACACTGAAGCTTTCTTT. Encoded protein: CASSPVSDTEAFF.

This rearrangement joins TRBV5-4 to TRBJ1-2; 7 positions agree with TRBD1. The CDR3 consists of 13 residues. V lost 5 bases and J lost 4; bases outside the gene matches: 5. The germline V gene encodes CDR1 SGHNT and CDR2 YYREEE (reference sequence). The CDR3 reads CASRWDSSYGYTF. CDR3 coding DNA: TGTGCCAGCAGATGGGACAGCTCCTATGGCTACACCTTC.

This chain connects TRBV19 to TRBJ2-3, with 11 positions matching TRBD2. Germline-derived CDR1 and CDR2 are LNHDA and SQIVND (reference sequence). The CDR3 is 14 residues long. Trimming at V came to 8 bases and at J to 6 bases, leaving 7 bases not matched to a gene. CDR3 bases: TGTGCCAGTCGAGGACTAGCGGGCCCTGATACGCAGTATTTT. Translated: CASRGLAGPDTQYF.

V is TRBV2 and J is TRBJ2-5; D is possibly TRBD1 or TRBD2 (5 bases each). Between the trimmed V and J ends, which lost 4 bases and 7 bases, there was a span of 7 bases. CDR3 length equals 11 residues. CDR1 is SNHLY, CDR2 FYNNEI, per germline. The CDR3 nucleotides are TGTGCCAGCAGTGCGAGGGGGACCCAGTACTTC. Protein product: CASSARGTQYF.

The chain carries TRBV19 and TRBJ2-7; no clear D gene. Germline values: CDR1 LNHDA, CDR2 SQIVND (reference sequence). With 4 bases removed from V and 3 bases from J, the gap between germline ends came to 16 bases. The CDR3 contains 15 residues. CDR3 sequence (DNA): TGTGCCAGTAGTAGGACGCAACAGACCTTCTACGAGCAGTACTTC. The encoded protein is CASSRTQQTFYEQYF.

CDR3 nucleotides: TGCGCCAGCAGCGTCGCCGGGACAGGGGCCCTCAATGAGCAGTTCTTC. Translation gives CASSVAGTGALNEQFF. The genes are TRBV5-1 and TRBJ2-1, with TRBD1 matching 10 bases. Germline V gene lookup returns CDR1 SGHRS and CDR2 YFSETQ. The V segment lost 4 bases and the J segment 6 bases; nucleotides outside the gene matches: 10. The CDR3 spans 16 residues.

The V gene is TRBV5-4, the J gene TRBJ2-6; 7 bases match TRBD1. Germline CDR1 is SGHNT and CDR2 is YYREEE (reference sequence). Trimming at V came to 0 bases and at J to 0 bases, leaving 12 bases not matched to a gene. CDR3 length: 20 residues. The CDR3 DNA reads as TGTGCCAGCAGCTTGGCCCAACAGGGGAGCCTTAGCTCTGGGGCCAACGTCCTGACTTTC. Protein product: CASSLAQQGSLSSGANVLTF.

The chain recombines TRBV5-6 with TRBJ2-7, with a possible D match to TRBD2 (6 bases). Germline V lookup: CDR1 SGHDT, CDR2 YYEEEE. This CDR3 has 14 residues. Deletions cut 0 bases from V and 4 bases from J, with 11 bases between. This CDR3 is CASSLAGAAYEQYF. CDR3 in DNA: TGTGCCAGCAGCTTGGCGGGAGCGGCGTACGAGCAGTACTTC. The full variable domain, rest sourced from reference TRBV5-6 and TRBJ2-7, is DAGVTQSPTHLIKTRGQQVTLRCSPKSGHDTVSWYQQALGQGPQFIFQYYEEEERQRGNFPDRFSGHQFPNYSSELNVNALLLGDSALYLCASSLAGAAYEQYFGPGTRLTVT.

The V call is TRBV5-4, the J call TRBJ2-1; 8 bases fit TRBD1. The CDR3 loop spans 14 amino acids. V was pared by 1 base and J by 4 bases, with 1 base of the junction left unmatched. Germline V gene sequence: CDR1 SGHNT, CDR2 YYREEE (reference sequence). The CDR3 DNA reads TGTGCCAGCAGCTTGACAGGGGGGTACAATGAGCAGTTCTTC. Translation: CASSLTGGYNEQFF.

The chain joins TRBV7-2 to TRBJ2-1, with D maybe TRBD2 (5 bases). This CDR3 is 15 amino acids long. V was shortened by 6 bases and J by 2 bases, with 14 bases between the two germline ends. Germline CDR1 is SGHTA and CDR2 is FQGNSA. In nucleotides, the CDR3 is TGTGCCAGCAGTTCCGACGGGGTCGCCTACAATGAGCAGTTCTTC. Amino acid sequence: CASSSDGVAYNEQFF.

The count of this clone is one. This chain uses TRBV7-9 with TRBJ2-5; D is perhaps TRBD1 (6 bases). CDR1 is SEHNR and CDR2 is FQNEAQ in the germline V gene (reference sequence). This CDR3 contains 15 residues. The V end lost 3 bases, the J end lost 5 bases, and 16 bases lay between the germline ends. The CDR3 reads CASSFYWGPGETQYF. The CDR3, as DNA: TGTGCCAGCAGCTTTTATTGGGGGCCGGGGGAGACCCAGTACTTC.

V usage is TRBV7-9 and J usage is TRBJ1-4; 10 nucleotides agree with TRBD1. V lost 5 bases, J lost 8 bases, and 8 bases stayed unmatched. The CDR3 contains 15 residues. Germline V gene sequence: CDR1 SEHNR, CDR2 FQNEAQ (reference sequence). CDR3 DNA: TGTGCCAGCAGCCACGACAGGGGGCATGAGGAAAAACTGTTTTTT. Residues: CASSHDRGHEEKLFF.